Detailed here is one T cell receptor beta chain. This record comes from a study of shared clonotypes between healthy human individuals. Terminally differentiated effector memory CD45RA+ cells were excluded by CCR7 positive selection of CD45RO-negative cells. The germline CDR1 and CDR2 sequences are MNHNS and SASEGT. CDR3 length equals 17 residues. Deletions cut 1 base from V and 6 bases from J, with 21 bases between. Data came from immunoSEQ multiplex PCR; TCRdb stores just in-frame clones and leaves some out. The sample includes some 2 million clones, less than 95% of them seen just once. The chain couples TRBV6-1 to TRBJ1-2; D gene unclear. This clonotype was obtained from a man between 18 and 35 years old in good health. Input material: naive CD8+ T cells sorted from blood. CDR3 loop: CASSEVPAGLGVNGYTF. The CDR3 DNA sequence: TGTGCCAGCAGTGAAGTCCCCGCGGGGTTAGGAGTTAATGGCTACACCTTC.